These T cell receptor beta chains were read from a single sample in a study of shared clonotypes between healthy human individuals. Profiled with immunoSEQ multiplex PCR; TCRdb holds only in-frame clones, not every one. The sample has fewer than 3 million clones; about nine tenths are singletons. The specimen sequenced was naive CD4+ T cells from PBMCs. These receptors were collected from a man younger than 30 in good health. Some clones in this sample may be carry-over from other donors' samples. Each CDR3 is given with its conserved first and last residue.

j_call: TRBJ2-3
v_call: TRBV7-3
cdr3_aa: CASSGASGTRYTQYF

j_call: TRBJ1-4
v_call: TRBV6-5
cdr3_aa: CASSYTTGPAEKLFF

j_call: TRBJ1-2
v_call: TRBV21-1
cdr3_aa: CASSKAIGAVQGRDYGYTF

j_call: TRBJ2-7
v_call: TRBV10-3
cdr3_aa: CAISDTVRAYEQYF

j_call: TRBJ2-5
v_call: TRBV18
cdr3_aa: CASSNRVETQYF

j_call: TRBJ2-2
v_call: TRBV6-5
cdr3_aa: CASSYGLAGGAGELFF

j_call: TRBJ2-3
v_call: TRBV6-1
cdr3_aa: CASSESRTTDTQYF

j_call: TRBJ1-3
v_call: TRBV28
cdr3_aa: CASSFAGSGNTIYF

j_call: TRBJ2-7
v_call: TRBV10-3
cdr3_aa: CAISERSDSAKYEQYF

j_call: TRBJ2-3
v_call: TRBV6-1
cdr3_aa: CASSDQGGVGDTQYF

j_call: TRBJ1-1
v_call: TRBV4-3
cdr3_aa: CASSQEGQGRRVAFF

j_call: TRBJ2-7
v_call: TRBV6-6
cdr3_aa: CASSYSGPNEQYF

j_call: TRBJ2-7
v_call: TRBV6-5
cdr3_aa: CASSFGTGPSYEQYF

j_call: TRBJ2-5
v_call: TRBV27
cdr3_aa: CASRKTGGFPYQETQYF

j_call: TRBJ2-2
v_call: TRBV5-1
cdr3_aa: CASSLGAHTGELFF

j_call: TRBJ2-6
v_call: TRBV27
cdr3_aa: CASTQDRASSGANVLTF

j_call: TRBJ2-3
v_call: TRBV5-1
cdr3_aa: CASSSGTSGYTDTQYF

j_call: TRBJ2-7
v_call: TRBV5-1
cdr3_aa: CASSRTGGGYEQYF

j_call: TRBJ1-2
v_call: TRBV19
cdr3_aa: CASTQGFEGYTF

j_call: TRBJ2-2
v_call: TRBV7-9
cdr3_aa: CAGPRQESTGELFF

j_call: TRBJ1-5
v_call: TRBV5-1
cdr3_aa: CASSLGTGGGQPQHF

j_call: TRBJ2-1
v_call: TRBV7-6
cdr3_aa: CASSLQGFPYNEQFF

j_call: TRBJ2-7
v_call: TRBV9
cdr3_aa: CASSEGGQYSYEQYF

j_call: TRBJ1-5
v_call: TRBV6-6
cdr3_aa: CASNSLWAGRNQPQHF

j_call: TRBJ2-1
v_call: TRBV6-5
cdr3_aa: CASRARLADYNEQFF

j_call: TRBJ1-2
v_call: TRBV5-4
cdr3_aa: CASSLAGGNYGYTF

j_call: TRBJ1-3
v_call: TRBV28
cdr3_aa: CASSPGGSRYF

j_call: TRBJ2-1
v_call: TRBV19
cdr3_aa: CASSPSSGRAYNEQFF

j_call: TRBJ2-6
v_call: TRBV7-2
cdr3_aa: CASSFSDSGANVLTF

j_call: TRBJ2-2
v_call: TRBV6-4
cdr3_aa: CASSARSLTGELFF

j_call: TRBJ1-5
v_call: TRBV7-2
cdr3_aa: CASSLDHPQPQHF

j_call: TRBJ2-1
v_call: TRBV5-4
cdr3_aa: CASSLGGGSYNEQFF

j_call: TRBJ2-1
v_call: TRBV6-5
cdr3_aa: CASSSPSGSGINEQFF

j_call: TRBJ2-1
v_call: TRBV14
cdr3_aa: CASSPTSGGYTYNEQFF

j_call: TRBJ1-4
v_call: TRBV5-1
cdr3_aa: CASSLEGGEKLFF

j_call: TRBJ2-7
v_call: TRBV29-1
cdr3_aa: CSVGSGRNEQYF

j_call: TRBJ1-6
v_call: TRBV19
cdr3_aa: CASSKGRRGSGAPLHF

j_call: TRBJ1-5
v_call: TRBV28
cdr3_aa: CANGPNTDQPQHF

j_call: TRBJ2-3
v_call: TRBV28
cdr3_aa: CASSLAGTGVTDTQYF

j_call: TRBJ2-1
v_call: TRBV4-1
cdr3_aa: CASSQALHEQFF

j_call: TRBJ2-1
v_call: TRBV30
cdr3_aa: CAWSEPGQKGFDEQFF

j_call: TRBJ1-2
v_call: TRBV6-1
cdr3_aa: CASSEESGPDYGYTF

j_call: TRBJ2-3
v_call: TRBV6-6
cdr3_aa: CASRGGLFTDTQYF

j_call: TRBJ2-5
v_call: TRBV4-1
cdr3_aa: CASSRLGGGGQETQYF

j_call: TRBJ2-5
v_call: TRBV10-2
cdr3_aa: CASSESMQDGSDHQETQYF

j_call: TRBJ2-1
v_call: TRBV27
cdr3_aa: CASRSDQYNEQFF

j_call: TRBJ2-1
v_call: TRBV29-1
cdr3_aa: CSVESIGQGYNEQFF

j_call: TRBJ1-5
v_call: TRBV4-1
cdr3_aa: CASSQANRVDQPQHF

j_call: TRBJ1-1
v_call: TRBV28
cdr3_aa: CASREGQSNTEAFF

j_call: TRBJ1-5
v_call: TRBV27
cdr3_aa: CASRESRGLTNQPQHF

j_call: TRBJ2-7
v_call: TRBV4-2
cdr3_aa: CASSQDKASAYEQYF

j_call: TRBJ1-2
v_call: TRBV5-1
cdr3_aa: CASSLLEGARYGYTF